Listed here are 2 T cell receptor beta chains from one sample, sequenced in a study of monozygotic twins with inflammatory bowel disease. TCRdb reanalyzed the 5' RACE reads, giving one entry per CDR3 protein sequence and no DNA. The record lists 150,000 to 200,000 distinct CDR3 sequences, of which the ten most abundant hold 6% to 9.5%. Source material: blood. The receptors come from a human donor with ulcerative colitis or Crohn's disease, or a healthy co-twin of an affected twin (not recorded which).

The chain employs TRBV5-1 and TRBJ1-2. The CDR3 totals 15 residues. Germline CDR1 is SGHRS and CDR2 is YFSETQ. CDR3: CASSMTAAGDYGYTF.

The genes are TRBV20-1 and TRBJ1-2; TCRdb's assignment of TRBD1 cannot be checked, as there is no DNA. The CDR3 covers 13 residues. Germline lookup yields CDR1 DFQATT and CDR2 SNEGSKA (reference sequence). This CDR3 is CSARGQGPWGYTF.